The clone carrying this T cell receptor beta chain has a count of ten or more. Its target is not known. This specimen comes from a study of response to subunit inactivated influenza vaccine. The study's findings and limits: After each seasonal influenza vaccination, few new T cells are recruited, the authors suggested.

After removal of 6 bases from V and 8 bases from J, the junction contained 5 bases not matched to a gene. The CDR3 has 12 residues. The germline CDR1 and CDR2 sequences are SNHLY and FYNNEI. TCRdb ran MiXCR on the RT-PCR reads and lists one entry per CDR3 protein. The table records around 470,000 distinct CDR3 sequences, approximately 7.8% of them present only once. The material was PBMCs from blood, obtained roughly 24 months after vaccination. This TCR derives from a man between 45 and 75 years old who received an inactivated influenza vaccine. The chain links TRBV2 to TRBJ1-2; 8 positions match TRBD1. CDR3 nucleotides: TGTGCCAGCAGGGAGGACAGGGACGGCTACACCTTC. Amino acid sequence: CASREDRDGYTF.